The 24 T cell receptor beta chains below were found in one sample sequenced in a study of cytomegalovirus exposure and HLA in healthy donors. 13 Jbeta primers and 60 Vbeta primers were used for the PCR. Clones were read by immunoSEQ multiplex PCR, and TCRdb kept only the in-frame ones, dropping some. The profile shows over 50,000 clones, roughly 83% of them singletons. Sample: PBMCs. The receptors here all came from a man in his forties in good health and CMV-seronegative.

The chain joins TRBV5-1 to TRBJ2-1; maybe TRBD2 (5 bases). The ends were cut back, 0 bases at V and 0 bases at J, with 10 bases in the middle. In germline, CDR1 is SGHRS, CDR2 YFSETQ. This CDR3 has 16 amino acids. The CDR3 loop is CASSLAASRSYNEQFF. Written as DNA, the CDR3 is TGCGCCAGCAGCTTGGCGGCTAGCCGCTCCTACAATGAGCAGTTCTTC.

V usage is TRBV2 and J usage is TRBJ1-3, with 7 bases aligning to TRBD1. Germline V gives CDR1 SNHLY, CDR2 FYNNEI. The V gene end was trimmed by 6 bases and the J gene end by 0 bases; junction bases not matched to a gene: 14. This CDR3 is built from 18 residues. The CDR3 loop is CASSRETPGQSSGNTIYF. The DNA for the CDR3 is TGTGCCAGCAGCCGAGAGACACCGGGACAGAGCTCTGGAAACACCATATATTTT.

The V call is TRBV28, the J call TRBJ1-5; D remains unclear. The CDR3 has 16 amino acids. CDR1 is MDHEN and CDR2 is SYDVKM in the germline V gene. Trimming stripped 1 base from V and 2 bases from J, with 12 bases between. CDR3 sequence: CASSLSQLMGNQPQHF. CDR3 DNA sequence: TGTGCCAGCAGTTTATCTCAACTTATGGGCAATCAGCCCCAGCATTTT.

The V and J genes are TRBV19 and TRBJ2-5; D possibly corresponds to TRBD2 (7 bases). Trimming took off 5 bases at V and 2 bases at J, with 24 bases between the two ends. CDR3 length: 18 amino acids. Looked up from germline, CDR1 is LNHDA and CDR2 is SQIVND (reference sequence). The CDR3 bases are TGTGCCAGTAGTCCCAACGCCCGTTTAGGGGGGGGGCAAGAGACCCAGTACTTC. As protein: CASSPNARLGGGQETQYF. The whole variable domain, remainder taken from reference TRBV19 and TRBJ2-5, is DGGITQSPKYLFRKEGQNVTLSCEQNLNHDAMYWYRQDPGQGLRLIYYSQIVNDFQKGDIAEGYSVSREKKESFPLTVTSAQKNPTAFYLCASSPNARLGGGQETQYFGPGTRLLVL.

This clone has just a few counts. J is TRBJ2-3 and V is TRBV6-1; TRBD1 agrees at 7 bases. CDR1 and CDR2 from the germline V gene are MNHNS and SASEGT. This CDR3 region has 14 residues. Trimming at V came to 5 bases and at J to 1 base, leaving 3 bases not matched to a gene. The CDR3 sequence is CASSTDRGTDTQYF. The CDR3 DNA reads as TGTGCCAGCAGTACAGACAGGGGCACAGATACGCAGTATTTT.

This clone was seen only a few times. The chain couples TRBV6-1 to TRBJ2-7; possibly TRBD2 for D (5 bases). CDR3 size: 14 residues. The V end was cut by 4 bases, the J end by 3 bases, with 13 bases between. CDR1 and CDR2 (germline): MNHNS, SASEGT. The CDR3 DNA reads as TGTGCCAGCAGTGGGGTCCGGGGAAGCTACGAGCAGTACTTC. It translates to CASSGVRGSYEQYF.

The CDR3 is CASSMARDRASGANVLTF. The CDR3 region has the DNA TGTGCCAGTAGTATGGCCCGGGACAGGGCCTCTGGGGCCAACGTCCTGACTTTC. The J gene is TRBJ2-6, the V gene TRBV19; 9 nucleotides agree with TRBD1. There are 18 residues in the CDR3. V dropped 3 bases and J dropped 0; count of bases not matched to a gene: 6. Germline loops: CDR1 LNHDA, CDR2 SQIVND (reference sequence).

V is TRBV7-2 and J is TRBJ2-3; 8 bases are a match to TRBD2. V was clipped by 3 bases and J by 1 base; unmatched bases: 3. CDR1 is SGHTA, CDR2 FQGNSA, per germline. This CDR3 contains 15 residues. CDR3 DNA: TGTGCCAGCAGCTTTAGTAGCGGGGGCACAGATACGCAGTATTTT. It translates to CASSFSSGGTDTQYF.

The chain joins TRBV27 to TRBJ1-1, with 8 nucleotides matching TRBD1. CDR3 length: 14 residues. Germline trimming cut 3 bases from V and 4 bases from J; bases unmatched to any gene: 4. Germline values: CDR1 MNHEY, CDR2 SMNVEV (reference sequence). DNA of the CDR3: TGTGCCAGCAGTTTCCATGGACAGGGCACTGAAGCTTTCTTT. This gives the protein CASSFHGQGTEAFF.

The chain carries TRBV6-5 and TRBJ2-2; D is perhaps TRBD2 (5 bases). V lost 6 bases to trimming and J lost 3 bases, with 8 bases between them. The CDR3 is made up of 13 amino acids. CDR1 and CDR2 from the germline V gene are MNHEY and SVGAGI. This CDR3 reads CASSRGYTGELFF. The CDR3 region has the DNA TGTGCCAGCAGCCGCGGGTACACCGGGGAGCTGTTTTTT.

The J gene is TRBJ2-1, the V gene TRBV5-1; the D gene is possibly TRBD2 (5 bases). V lost 0 bases and J 10 bases, leaving 17 bases between the germline ends. The CDR3 is 15 amino acids. Per the germline V gene, CDR1 is SGHRS and CDR2 is YFSETQ. CDR3 bases: TGCGCCAGCAGCTTGGAGACTAATCGCTTCACGGAGCAGTTCTTC. Translated, it gives CASSLETNRFTEQFF.

The J gene is TRBJ1-1, the V gene TRBV7-2, with 8 bases identical to TRBD1. J lost 6 bases, V lost 6 bases, and 9 bases had no gene match. Germline V gene sequence: CDR1 SGHTA, CDR2 FQGNSA. The CDR3 length is 14 residues. CDR3 in amino acids: CASRTDRGGPEAFF. CDR3 DNA: TGTGCCAGCAGGACCGACAGGGGAGGCCCTGAAGCTTTCTTT.

The sample holds a few counts of this clone. This chain joins TRBV5-1 and TRBJ1-5, with a possible D match to TRBD1 (6 bases). The CDR3 consists of 15 residues. Germline CDR1 SGHRS, CDR2 YFSETQ. V was trimmed by 0 bases and J by 0 bases, leaving 7 bases between them. In DNA, the CDR3 is TGCGCCAGCAGCTTGGACAGGGCTAGCAATCAGCCCCAGCATTTT. Its translation: CASSLDRASNQPQHF.

The V gene is TRBV2, the J gene TRBJ1-2; D not resolved. Germline V gene lookup returns CDR1 SNHLY and CDR2 FYNNEI. The V gene lost 4 bases and the J gene lost 3 bases, with 15 bases spanning the gap. The CDR3 has 15 amino acids. CDR3 amino acids: CASSVWALNYYGYTF. The DNA for the CDR3 is TGTGCCAGCAGTGTTTGGGCCCTGAACTACTATGGCTACACCTTC.

V and J are TRBV30 and TRBJ2-7; the match to TRBD2 covers 12 bases. Per the germline V gene, CDR1 is GTSNPN and CDR2 is SVGIG (reference sequence). This CDR3 is 17 amino acids long. After removal of 4 bases from V and 0 bases from J, the junction contained 10 bases not matched to a gene. The DNA of the CDR3 is TGTGCCTGGAAATTTACTAGCGGGGGGTTATTCTCCTACGAGCAGTACGTC. This gives the protein CAWKFTSGGLFSYEQYV.

This rearrangement joins TRBV19 to TRBJ1-5; a possible D gene is TRBD1 (5 bases). The germline V and J ends were trimmed by 6 bases and 3 bases, with 9 bases remaining between them. There are 13 residues in the CDR3. The V gene's germline CDR1 is LNHDA and CDR2 SQIVND (reference sequence). The DNA of the CDR3 is TGTGCCAGTAGCGACAGTGCCAATCAGCCCCAGCATTTT. Encoded protein: CASSDSANQPQHF.

The chain combines TRBV10-3 with TRBJ1-3, with D hard to call. The CDR3 loop spans 12 amino acids. The V end was cut by 10 bases, the J end by 0 bases, with 7 bases between. Per the germline V gene, CDR1 is ENHRY and CDR2 is SYGVKD. The CDR3 here is CATGDSGNTIYF. The DNA for the CDR3 is TGTGCCACTGGAGACTCTGGAAACACCATATATTTT.

The chain has TRBV9 and TRBJ1-2; D possibly corresponds to TRBD1 (5 bases). The CDR3 has 18 residues. The germline gives CDR1 SGDLS, CDR2 YYNGEE. V gave up 3 bases and J gave up 4 bases, with 25 bases separating them. CDR3 amino acids: CASSASGQGLSSRYGYTF. CDR3 sequence (DNA): TGTGCCAGCAGCGCAAGCGGGCAGGGACTTTCCTCTCGCTATGGCTACACCTTC.

This sequence joins TRBV2 and TRBJ2-7; 9 positions match TRBD1. Germline V gene data show CDR1 as SNHLY and CDR2 as FYNNEI. V shed 7 bases and J 4 bases; nucleotides not matched to a gene: 14. This CDR3 region has 16 residues. For the CDR3, the DNA is TGTGCCAGCAACGGGGCCTCCTCGACAGGGGGGTACGAGCAGTACGTC. It encodes CASNGASSTGGYEQYV.

The V gene is TRBV19, the J gene TRBJ2-1, with 8 bases fitting TRBD1. The V segment lost 4 bases and the J segment 6 bases; nucleotides outside the gene matches: 11. Germline loops: CDR1 LNHDA, CDR2 SQIVND (reference sequence). This CDR3 spans 16 amino acids. This chain's CDR3 is CASSTLTGGVGNEQFF. The CDR3 coding sequence is TGTGCCAGTAGTACGCTAACAGGGGGAGTAGGCAATGAGCAGTTCTTC.

The J gene is TRBJ1-4, the V gene TRBV29-1, with 7 nucleotides matching TRBD1. Per the germline V gene, CDR1 is SQVTM and CDR2 is ANQGSEA. CDR3 length equals 13 residues. With V trimmed by 7 bases and J by 5 bases, 7 bases remained unmatched. This chain's CDR3 is CSARTGANEKLFF. The CDR3 DNA reads TGCAGCGCAAGGACAGGAGCGAATGAAAAACTGTTTTTT.

The rearrangement uses TRBV5-1 and TRBJ2-3; 9 bases fit TRBD2. The V gene's germline CDR1 is SGHRS and CDR2 YFSETQ. The CDR3 runs to 16 residues. Trimming at V came to 4 bases and at J to 2 bases, leaving 8 bases not matched to a gene. The CDR3 DNA reads TGCGCCAGCAGCCGGGCGGGGGGGCGCGTCACAGATACGCAGTATTTT. It codes for CASSRAGGRVTDTQYF.

The rearrangement links TRBV5-8 to TRBJ1-5; tentative D call: TRBD1 (6 bases). Germline CDR1 and CDR2: SGHTS and YDEGEE. This CDR3 has 14 residues. The ends were cut back, 4 bases at V and 3 bases at J, with 11 bases in the middle. In DNA form, the CDR3 reads TGTGCCAGCAGCATACAGGGATTCAATCAGCCCCAGCATTTT. Protein: CASSIQGFNQPQHF.

For this clone: A read error may account for a junction end that differs from germline. The same CDR3 is also encoded by other DNA sequences in this sample. V is TRBV5-1 and J is TRBJ1-2; 7 positions match TRBD1. This CDR3 is built from 15 residues. Germline CDR1 reads SGHRS; CDR2 reads YFSETQ. CDR3 region: CASSPGQESFYGYTF. CDR3 DNA sequence: TGCGCCAGCAGCCCCGGACAGGAGTCCTTTTATGGTTACACCTTC. The variable domain in full, completed from reference TRBV5-1 and TRBJ1-2, reads KAGVTQTPRYLIKTRGQQVTLSCSPISGHRSVSWYQQTPGQGLQFLFEYFSETQRNKGNFPGRFSGRQFSNSRSEMNVSTLELGDSALYLCASSPGQESFYGYTFGSGTRLTVV.